This TCR beta chain was sequenced in a study of blood T cell repertoires in COVID-19. The wider study: Sources were T cells, B-cell-depleted T cells, or PBMCs; the material itself was cDNA or gDNA.

Germline lookup yields CDR1 SGHRS and CDR2 YFSETQ. The V gene lost 0 bases and the J gene lost 6 bases, with 16 bases spanning the gap. The CDR3 runs 15 residues. Profiling relied on immunoSEQ multiplex PCR, and the TCRdb table lists in-frame clones only, not all of them. This repertoire shows hundreds of thousands of clones, about nine tenths found once; its top ten account for about 1.6%. Cohort 3 donors counted as recovered after two negative PCRs, clearance, or resolved symptoms. The sequenced sample was PBMCs or T cells enriched from blood (not recorded which). The receptor was isolated from a man aged 40-49 years who had recovered from COVID-19. The V call is TRBV5-1, the J call TRBJ2-7, with unresolved D. Written as DNA, the CDR3 is TGCGCCAGCAGCTTGGTACGCCTCCCCTCGGGCGAGCAGTACTTC. Protein product: CASSLVRLPSGEQYF.